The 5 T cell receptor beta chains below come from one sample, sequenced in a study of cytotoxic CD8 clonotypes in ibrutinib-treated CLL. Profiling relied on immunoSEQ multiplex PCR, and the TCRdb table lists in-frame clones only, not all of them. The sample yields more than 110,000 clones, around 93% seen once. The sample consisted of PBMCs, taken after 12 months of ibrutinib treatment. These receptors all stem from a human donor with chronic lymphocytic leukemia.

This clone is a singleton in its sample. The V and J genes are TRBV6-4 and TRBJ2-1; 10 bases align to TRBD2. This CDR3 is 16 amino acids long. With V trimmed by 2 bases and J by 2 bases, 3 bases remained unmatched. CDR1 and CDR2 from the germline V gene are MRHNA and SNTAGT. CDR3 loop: CASSDIAGGPYNEQFF. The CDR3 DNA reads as TGTGCCAGCAGTGACATAGCGGGAGGCCCCTACAATGAGCAGTTCTTC.

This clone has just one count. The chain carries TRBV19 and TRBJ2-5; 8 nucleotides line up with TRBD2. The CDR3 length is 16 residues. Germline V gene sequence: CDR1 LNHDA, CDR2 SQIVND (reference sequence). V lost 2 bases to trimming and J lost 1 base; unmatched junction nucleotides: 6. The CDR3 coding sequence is TGTGCCAGTAGTATAAATTTGCGGGGGGTCCAAGAGACCCAGTACTTC. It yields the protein CASSINLRGVQETQYF.

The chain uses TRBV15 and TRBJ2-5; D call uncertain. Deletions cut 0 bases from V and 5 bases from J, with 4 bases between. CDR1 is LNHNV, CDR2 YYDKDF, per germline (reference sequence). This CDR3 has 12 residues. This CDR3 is CATSRDSETQYF. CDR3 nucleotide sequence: TGTGCCACCAGCAGAGATTCGGAGACCCAGTACTTC.

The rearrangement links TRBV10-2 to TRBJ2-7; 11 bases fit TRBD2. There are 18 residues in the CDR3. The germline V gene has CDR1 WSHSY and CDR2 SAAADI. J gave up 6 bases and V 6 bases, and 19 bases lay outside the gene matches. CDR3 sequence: CASRLRSYVLAGASEQYF. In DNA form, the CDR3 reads TGCGCCAGCAGGTTGAGGTCCTATGTACTAGCGGGAGCCTCCGAGCAGTACTTC.

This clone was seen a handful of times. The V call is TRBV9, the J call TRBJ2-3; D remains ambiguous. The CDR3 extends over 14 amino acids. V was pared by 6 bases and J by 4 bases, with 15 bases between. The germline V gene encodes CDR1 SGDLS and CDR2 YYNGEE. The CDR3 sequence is CASTTTGDPDTQYF. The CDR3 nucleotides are TGTGCCAGCACTACAACTGGAGATCCAGATACGCAGTATTTT. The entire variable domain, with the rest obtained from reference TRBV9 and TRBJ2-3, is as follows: DSGVTQTPKHLITATGQRVTLRCSPRSGDLSVYWYQQSLDQGLQFLIQYYNGEERAKGNILERFSAQQFPDLHSELNLSSLELGDSALYFCASTTTGDPDTQYFGPGTRLTVL.